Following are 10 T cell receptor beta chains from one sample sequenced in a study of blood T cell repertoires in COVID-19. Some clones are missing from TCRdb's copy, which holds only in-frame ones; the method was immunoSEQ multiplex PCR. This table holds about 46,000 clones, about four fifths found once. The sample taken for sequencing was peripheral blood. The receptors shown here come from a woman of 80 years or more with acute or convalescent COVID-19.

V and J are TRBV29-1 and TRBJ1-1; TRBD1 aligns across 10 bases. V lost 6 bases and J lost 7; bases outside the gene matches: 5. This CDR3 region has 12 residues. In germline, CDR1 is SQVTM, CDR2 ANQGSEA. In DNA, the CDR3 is TGCAGCGTCGACAGGGGGCTGGTTGAAGCTTTCTTT. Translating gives CSVDRGLVEAFF.

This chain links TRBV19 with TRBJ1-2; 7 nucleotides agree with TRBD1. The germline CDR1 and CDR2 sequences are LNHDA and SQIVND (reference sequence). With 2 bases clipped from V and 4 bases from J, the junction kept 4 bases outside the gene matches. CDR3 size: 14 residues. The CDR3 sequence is CASSIPGTAYGYTF. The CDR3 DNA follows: TGTGCCAGTAGTATACCAGGGACAGCCTATGGCTACACCTTC.

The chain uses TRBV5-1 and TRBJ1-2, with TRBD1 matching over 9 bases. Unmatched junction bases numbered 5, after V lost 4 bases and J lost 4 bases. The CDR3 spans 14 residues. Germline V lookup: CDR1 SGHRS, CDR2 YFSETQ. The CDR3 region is CASSTDRGGYGYTF. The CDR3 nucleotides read TGCGCCAGCAGCACCGACAGGGGGGGCTATGGCTACACCTTC. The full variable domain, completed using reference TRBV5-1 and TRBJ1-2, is KAGVTQTPRYLIKTRGQQVTLSCSPISGHRSVSWYQQTPGQGLQFLFEYFSETQRNKGNFPGRFSGRQFSNSRSEMNVSTLELGDSALYLCASSTDRGGYGYTFGSGTRLTVV.

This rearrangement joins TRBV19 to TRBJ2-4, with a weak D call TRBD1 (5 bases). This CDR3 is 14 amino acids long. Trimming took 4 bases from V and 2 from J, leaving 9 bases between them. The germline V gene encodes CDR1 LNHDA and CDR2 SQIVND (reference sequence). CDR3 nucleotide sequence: TGTGCCAGTAGTACCGGACACTCCAAAAACATTCAGTACTTC. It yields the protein CASSTGHSKNIQYF.

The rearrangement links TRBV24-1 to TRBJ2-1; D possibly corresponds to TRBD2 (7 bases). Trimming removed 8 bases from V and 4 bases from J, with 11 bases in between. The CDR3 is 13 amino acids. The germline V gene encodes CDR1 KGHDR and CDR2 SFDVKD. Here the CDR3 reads CATKGGLYNEQFF. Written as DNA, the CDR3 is TGTGCCACCAAGGGGGGGCTTTACAATGAGCAGTTCTTC.

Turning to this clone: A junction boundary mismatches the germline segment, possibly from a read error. CDR3 DNA sequence: TGTGCCAGCAGCTTAGCGAACAATGAAGCTTTCTTT. Translating it yields CASSLANNEAFF. This chain joins TRBV7-9 and TRBJ1-1; no definite D call. The CDR3 runs to 12 residues. Germline CDR1 SEHNR, CDR2 FQNEAQ (reference sequence).

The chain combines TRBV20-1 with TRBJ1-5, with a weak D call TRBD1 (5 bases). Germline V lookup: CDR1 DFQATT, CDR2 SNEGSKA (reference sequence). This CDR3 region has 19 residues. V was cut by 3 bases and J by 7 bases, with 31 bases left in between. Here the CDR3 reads CSASKSGGRVKQGPQPQHF. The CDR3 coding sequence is TGCAGTGCTAGTAAGTCCGGCGGCAGAGTTAAGCAGGGTCCCCAGCCCCAGCATTTT.

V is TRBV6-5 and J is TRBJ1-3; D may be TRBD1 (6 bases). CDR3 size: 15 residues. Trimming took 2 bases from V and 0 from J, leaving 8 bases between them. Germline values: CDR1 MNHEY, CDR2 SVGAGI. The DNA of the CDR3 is TGTGCCAGCAGTTACGACAGGACCTCTGGAAACACCATATATTTT. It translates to CASSYDRTSGNTIYF.

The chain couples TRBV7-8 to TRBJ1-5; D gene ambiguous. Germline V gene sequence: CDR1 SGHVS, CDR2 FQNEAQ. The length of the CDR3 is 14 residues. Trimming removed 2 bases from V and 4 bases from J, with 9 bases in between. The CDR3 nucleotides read TGTGCCAGCAGCTTACGGGTGGTTAATCAGCCCCAGCATTTT. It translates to CASSLRVVNQPQHF.

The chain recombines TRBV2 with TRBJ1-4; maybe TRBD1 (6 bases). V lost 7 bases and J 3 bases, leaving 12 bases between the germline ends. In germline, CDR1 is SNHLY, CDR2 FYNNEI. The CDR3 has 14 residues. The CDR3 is CASNLQGSNEKLFF. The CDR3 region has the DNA TGTGCCAGCAATCTACAGGGATCTAATGAAAAACTGTTTTTT.